This TCR beta chain originates from a study of spatial heterogeneity in lung cancer. General study results and limits: Follow-up blood showed ubiquitous expanded tumor TCRs less than blood at resection did.

TCRdb reanalysed the 5' RACE reads using MiXCR and keeps one entry per CDR3 protein. The sample lists about 120,000 distinct CDR3 sequences; more than 10% were seen once. Only a few counts were recorded for this clonotype. Its antigen is still unknown. Per the germline V gene, CDR1 is SGHAT and CDR2 is FQNNGV. The CDR3 loop spans 11 amino acids. V was shortened by 3 bases and J by 2 bases, with 2 bases between the two germline ends. The time point is: blood at routine non-recurrence follow-up after resection. Whole RNA obtained from tumor, nontumor lung or frozen PBMC underwent sequencing without sorting.

Sequenced here: PBMCs, sampled at follow-up. The receptor was derived from a male donor with early-stage non-small cell lung cancer. This chain connects TRBV11-2 to TRBJ2-7; D gene unclear. The CDR3 loop reads CASSFTYEQYF. DNA of the CDR3: TGTGCCAGCAGCTTTACCTACGAGCAGTACTTC.